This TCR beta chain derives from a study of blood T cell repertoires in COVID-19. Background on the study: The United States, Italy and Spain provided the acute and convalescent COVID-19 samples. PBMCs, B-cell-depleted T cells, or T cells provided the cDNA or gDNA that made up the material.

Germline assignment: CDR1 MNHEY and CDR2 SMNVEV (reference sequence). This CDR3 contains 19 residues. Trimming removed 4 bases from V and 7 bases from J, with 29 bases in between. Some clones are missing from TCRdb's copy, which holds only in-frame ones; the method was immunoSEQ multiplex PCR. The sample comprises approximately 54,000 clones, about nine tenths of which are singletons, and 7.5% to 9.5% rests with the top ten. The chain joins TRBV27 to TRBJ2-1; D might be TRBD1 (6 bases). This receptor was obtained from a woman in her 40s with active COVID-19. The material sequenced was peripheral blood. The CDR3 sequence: CASSSGPTWWTAGRNEQFF. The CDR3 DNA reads TGTGCCAGCAGTTCGGGACCGACCTGGTGGACAGCCGGTAGGAATGAGCAGTTCTTC.